This TCR beta chain was obtained from a study of cytotoxic CD8 clonotypes in ibrutinib-treated CLL. About the research overall: The patients comprised approximately ten relapsed/refractory and 15 treatment-naive cases, approximately 17 IGHV unmutated. Responses: approximately 24 partial, 2 complete; after median approximately 67 months, roughly 15 stayed remitted, 12 progressed.

The length of the CDR3 is 13 residues. Germline V lookup: CDR1 SGHTA, CDR2 FQGTGA. V lost 5 bases to trimming and J lost 0 bases, with 7 bases between them. Some clones are missing from TCRdb's copy, which holds only in-frame ones; the method was immunoSEQ multiplex PCR. The sample contains about 200,000 clones, roughly three quarters of which appear only once. This clone was found a few times. The V gene is TRBV7-3, the J gene TRBJ1-1; unclear D gene. The material was PBMCs, obtained after 12 months of ibrutinib treatment. The source of this sequence is a human donor with chronic lymphocytic leukemia. The CDR3 bases are TGTGCCAGCAGCAAAGGACTGAACACTGAAGCTTTCTTT. It encodes CASSKGLNTEAFF. Complete variable domain (other parts from reference TRBV7-3 and TRBJ1-1): GAGVSQTPSNKVTEKGKYVELRCDPISGHTALYWYRQSLGQGPEFLIYFQGTGAADDSGLPNDRFFAVRPEGSVSTLKIQRTERGDSAVYLCASSKGLNTEAFFGQGTRLTVV.